The next 19 T cell receptor beta chains were all read from a single sample in a study of blood T cell repertoires in COVID-19. The method was immunoSEQ multiplex PCR; TCRdb's version includes in-frame clones alone and lacks a portion of them. Of roughly 670,000 clones in the sample, just under 90% were seen once. The sample comprised peripheral blood. The receptors originated from a woman younger than 35 with acute or convalescent COVID-19.

The chain is built from TRBV4-1 and TRBJ2-3; TRBD2 might be the D (5 bases). CDR3 size: 14 residues. The ends were cut back, 3 bases at V and 0 bases at J, with 7 bases in the middle. In germline, CDR1 is MGHRA, CDR2 YSYEKL. CDR3 in amino acids: CASSQEDSTDTQYF. The DNA of the CDR3 is TGCGCCAGCAGCCAGGAGGATAGCACAGATACGCAGTATTTT.

The chain joins TRBV11-2 to TRBJ2-7; 8 bases fit TRBD1. CDR3 length equals 15 residues. Germline V gene sequence: CDR1 SGHAT, CDR2 FQNNGV. V lost 6 bases and J lost 9; bases outside the gene matches: 16. As DNA, the CDR3 is TGTGCCAGCAGTCCCTCCAGGGGGCCTTGGGGTGGGCAGTACTTC. Encoded protein: CASSPSRGPWGGQYF.

The chain has TRBV12-5 and TRBJ1-1; the D gene is possibly TRBD1 (5 bases). Germline CDR1 is LGHNT and CDR2 is FRNRAP. V lost 7 bases, J lost 3 bases, and 24 bases lay in between. This CDR3 is built from 17 residues. In nucleotides, the CDR3 is TGTGCTAGTGAAGGGGTTCATCGGGACTCCCTTGACACTGAAGCTTTCTTT. It is translated as CASEGVHRDSLDTEAFF.

This rearrangement joins TRBV6-5 to TRBJ1-1; weak D call: TRBD1 (6 bases). This CDR3 region has 16 residues. Germline CDR1 and CDR2: MNHEY and SVGAGI. Trimming removed 0 bases at V and 4 bases at J, with 15 bases between. The chain's CDR3 is CASSYSRRGAGTEAFF. The CDR3, as DNA: TGTGCCAGCAGTTACTCGCGCAGGGGCGCCGGCACTGAAGCTTTCTTT.

The chain combines TRBV6-2 or TRBV6-3 with TRBJ1-5; D gene unclear. The V end lost 2 bases, the J end lost 6 bases, and 11 bases lay between the germline ends. The CDR3 runs to 14 residues. Germline V gives CDR1 MNHEY, CDR2 SVGEGT. In DNA form, the CDR3 reads TGTGCCAGCAGTTACGGGGAGGGTCCTCAGCCCCAGCATTTT. Amino acid sequence: CASSYGEGPQPQHF.

The V and J genes are TRBV7-3 and TRBJ2-7; 7 nucleotides line up with TRBD2. The V gene's germline CDR1 is SGHTA and CDR2 FQGTGA. This CDR3 contains 15 residues. V lost 1 base and J lost 2; bases outside the gene matches: 5. CDR3 sequence: CASSLKSGEAYEQYF. The CDR3 DNA is TGTGCCAGCAGCTTAAAGAGCGGGGAAGCCTACGAGCAGTACTTC.

The chain has TRBV2 and TRBJ2-7, with D possibly TRBD2 on 7 matching bases. The V gene lost 5 bases and the J gene lost 0 bases, with 20 bases spanning the gap. The germline V gene has CDR1 SNHLY and CDR2 FYNNEI. The CDR3 has 17 residues. CDR3 region: CASSQSGGGPSSYEQYF. CDR3 sequence (DNA): TGTGCCAGCAGTCAAAGCGGCGGGGGCCCTAGCTCCTACGAGCAGTACTTC.

V is TRBV3-1 (or the pseudogene TRBV3-2) and J is TRBJ1-2; 7 bases match TRBD1. Trimming took 2 bases from V and 3 from J; bases not matched to a gene: 6. Germline loops: CDR1 LGHDT, CDR2 YNNKEL (reference sequence). This CDR3 spans 15 amino acids. The CDR3 loop is CASSQTNTGDYGYTF. Here the CDR3 DNA reads TGTGCCAGCAGCCAAACAAACACAGGGGACTATGGCTACACCTTC.

The V gene is TRBV11-2, the J gene TRBJ1-1, with 8 bases fitting TRBD1. J was trimmed by 4 bases and V by 5 bases; bases with no gene match: 6. This CDR3 has 14 amino acids. Germline V gives CDR1 SGHAT, CDR2 FQNNGV. CDR3 region: CASSPRGPSTEAFF. The CDR3 DNA sequence: TGTGCCAGCAGCCCCAGGGGGCCGAGCACTGAAGCTTTCTTT.

V gene TRBV7-3 combines with J gene TRBJ1-4; 12 bases are a match to TRBD1. V was clipped by 5 bases and J by 7 bases; unmatched bases: 5. The CDR3 totals 15 residues. Germline V lookup: CDR1 SGHTA, CDR2 FQGTGA. The CDR3 loop reads CASSQGQGAGEKLFF. CDR3 DNA sequence: TGTGCCAGCAGCCAGGGACAGGGGGCGGGTGAAAAACTGTTTTTT.

The chain combines TRBV3-1 (or the pseudogene TRBV3-2) with TRBJ1-2; TRBD1 is a possible D gene (5 bases). V lost 1 base, J lost 4 bases, and 19 bases lay in between. Looked up from germline, CDR1 is LGHDT and CDR2 is YNNKEL (reference sequence). This CDR3 is 17 amino acids long. CDR3 protein: CASSQASDSLRRYGYTF. The CDR3 DNA sequence: TGTGCCAGCAGCCAAGCCTCCGACAGTTTAAGGCGCTATGGCTACACCTTC.

V gene TRBV11-2 combines with J gene TRBJ2-1, with a weak D call TRBD2 (5 bases). The V gene's germline CDR1 is SGHAT and CDR2 FQNNGV. The CDR3 is 13 residues long. V lost 7 bases, J lost 4 bases, and 11 bases lay in between. The CDR3 region is CASTASPYNEQFF. CDR3 DNA: TGTGCCAGCACGGCTAGCCCATACAATGAGCAGTTCTTC.

The V call is TRBV6-5, the J call TRBJ2-2, with D unresolved. CDR1 is MNHEY, CDR2 SVGAGI, per germline. This CDR3 region has 16 residues. Trimming removed 2 bases at V and 0 bases at J, with 10 bases between. CDR3 nucleotides: TGTGCCAGCAGTTACCTTCTAGGTTCGAACACCGGGGAGCTGTTTTTT. Translation gives CASSYLLGSNTGELFF.

This rearrangement joins TRBV7-3 to TRBJ2-4; TRBD1 matches at 9 bases. Germline V gene lookup returns CDR1 SGHTA and CDR2 FQGTGA. V lost 3 bases and J lost 6; bases outside the gene matches: 3. CDR3 size: 14 residues. In DNA, the CDR3 is TGTGCCAGCAGCTTGGGGACAGGGTTAAACATTCAGTACTTC. It yields the protein CASSLGTGLNIQYF.

The chain links TRBV5-5 to TRBJ1-4, with 9 bases identical to TRBD1. The J segment lost 7 bases and the V segment lost 5 bases, leaving 12 bases of the junction unmatched. The CDR3 is made up of 16 amino acids. CDR1 and CDR2 from the germline V gene are SGHKS and YYEKEE (reference sequence). The CDR3 coding sequence is TGTGCCAGCAGGCGGACTACAGGGGGCAACGGTGAAAAACTGTTTTTT. Its translation: CASRRTTGGNGEKLFF.

The rearrangement uses TRBV3-1 (or the pseudogene TRBV3-2) and TRBJ2-5; TRBD2 matches at 8 bases. Germline CDR1 is LGHDT and CDR2 is YNNKEL (reference sequence). V dropped 2 bases and J dropped 5; count of bases not matched to a gene: 1. This CDR3 is built from 13 residues. Written as DNA, the CDR3 is TGTGCCAGCAGCCAACGGGGGGGCGAGACCCAGTACTTC. Amino acid sequence: CASSQRGGETQYF.

The CDR3 is CASSGQSGVSYNEQFF. CDR3 DNA: TGTGCCAGCAGCGGCCAAAGCGGGGTCTCCTACAATGAGCAGTTCTTC. The rearrangement links TRBV5-6 to TRBJ2-1; 7 bases line up with TRBD2. V lost 4 bases and J lost 0; bases outside the gene matches: 7. Germline CDR1 SGHDT, CDR2 YYEEEE. CDR3 length: 16 amino acids. The whole variable domain, filled in from reference TRBV5-6 and TRBJ2-1, reads DAGVTQSPTHLIKTRGQQVTLRCSPKSGHDTVSWYQQALGQGPQFIFQYYEEEERQRGNFPDRFSGHQFPNYSSELNVNALLLGDSALYLCASSGQSGVSYNEQFFGPGTRLTVL.

The chain uses TRBV2 and TRBJ2-3; TRBD2 is a possible D gene (7 bases). Germline V lookup: CDR1 SNHLY, CDR2 FYNNEI. The length of the CDR3 is 14 residues. CDR3 sequence reads: CAGRGGINTDTQYF. The CDR3 DNA is TGTGCAGGAAGGGGGGGGATCAACACAGATACGCAGTATTTT.

The chain employs TRBV7-2 and TRBJ1-2; 9 positions agree with TRBD1. The CDR3 covers 16 residues. V gave up 6 bases and J gave up 6 bases; unmatched junction bases: 14. The germline gives CDR1 SGHTA, CDR2 FQGNSA. DNA of the CDR3: TGTGCCAGCAGTCTCCTAGGACAGGGGCTAGGGGATGGCTACACCTTC. Its protein is CASSLLGQGLGDGYTF. The full variable domain, with the rest looked up from reference TRBV7-2 and TRBJ1-2, is GAGVSQSPSNKVTEKGKDVELRCDPISGHTALYWYRQSLGQGLEFLIYFQGNSAPDKSGLPSDRFSAERTGGSVSTLTIQRTQQEDSAVYLCASSLLGQGLGDGYTFGSGTRLTVV.